The 20 T cell receptor beta chains given below trace back to one sample, sequenced in a study of OX40 agonist ivuxolimab in advanced cancers. Only in-frame clones appear in the TCRdb table, and some are missing; sequencing was by immunoSEQ multiplex PCR. The table lists approximately 35,000 clones, 60% to 75% of them singletons. Sequencing used CD4+ or CD8+ T cells sorted from blood, obtained in a trial of the OX40 agonist ivuxolimab. The source of these receptors is an adult with an advanced solid tumor such as melanoma, head and neck, liver or kidney cancer.

J is TRBJ1-2 and V is TRBV6-5, with D possibly being TRBD1 (5 bases). From germline, CDR1 is MNHEY and CDR2 SVGAGI. V was cut by 2 bases and J by 2 bases, with 9 bases left in between. The CDR3 totals 14 residues. CDR3 bases: TGTGCCAGCAGTTACGCGGGGCAGAACTATGGCTACACCTTC. Protein: CASSYAGQNYGYTF.

This sequence joins TRBV7-3 and TRBJ2-1, with 11 nucleotides matching TRBD2. This CDR3 has 15 residues. In germline, CDR1 is SGHTA, CDR2 FQGTGA. Germline trimming cut 5 bases from V and 7 bases from J; bases unmatched to any gene: 7. The CDR3 region has the DNA TGTGCCAGCAGCCTTAGCGGGGGGGCGAGGAATGAGCAGTTCTTC. It is translated as CASSLSGGARNEQFF.

The chain links TRBV19 to TRBJ2-2; D possibly corresponds to TRBD1 (6 bases). The CDR3 sequence is 13 residues long. The germline V gene has CDR1 LNHDA and CDR2 SQIVND (reference sequence). V was cut by 8 bases and J by 7 bases, with 14 bases left in between. CDR3 amino acids: CASCYRAGGELFF. CDR3 DNA: TGTGCCAGTTGTTACAGGGCGGGCGGGGAGCTGTTTTTT.

This clone was counted between two and nine times. This rearrangement joins TRBV5-1 to TRBJ2-7; 7 bases line up with TRBD2. The V segment lost 0 bases and the J segment 4 bases; nucleotides outside the gene matches: 7. This CDR3 comprises 15 residues. Germline V gene lookup returns CDR1 SGHRS and CDR2 YFSETQ. The CDR3 DNA sequence: TGCGCCAGCAGCTTGGAAGCGGGGACCCCATACGAGCAGTACTTC. Its protein product is CASSLEAGTPYEQYF. Full variable domain (missing parts from reference TRBV5-1 and TRBJ2-7): KAGVTQTPRYLIKTRGQQVTLSCSPISGHRSVSWYQQTPGQGLQFLFEYFSETQRNKGNFPGRFSGRQFSNSRSEMNVSTLELGDSALYLCASSLEAGTPYEQYFGPGTRLTVT.

The chain couples TRBV7-2 to TRBJ1-6, with a tentative D call TRBD1 (6 bases). The CDR3 extends over 15 amino acids. Per the germline V gene, CDR1 is SGHTA and CDR2 is FQGNSA. Trimming pared 5 bases from V and 8 bases from J, leaving 16 bases between. The CDR3 DNA reads as TGTGCCAGCAGCCGGGGGCCGGGCTCAGATTCACCCCTCCACTTT. Protein: CASSRGPGSDSPLHF.

The chain combines TRBV14 with TRBJ2-3; 9 bases map to TRBD2. The junction had 13 bases not matched to a gene; V was cut back by 4 bases and J by 2 bases. The CDR3 length is 18 residues. Germline V lookup: CDR1 SGHDN, CDR2 FVKESK. In DNA form, the CDR3 reads TGTGCCAGCAGCCGCCTGGTAGGAGCGGGGGGCTCCACAGATACGCAGTATTTT. Its protein product is CASSRLVGAGGSTDTQYF.

The rearrangement joins TRBV6-1 to TRBJ1-1, with D hard to call. V gave up 2 bases and J gave up 4 bases, with 11 bases separating them. CDR1 MNHNS and CDR2 SASEGT come from the germline V gene. There are 14 residues in the CDR3. The DNA for the CDR3 is TGTGCCAGCAGTGAAATCGGTCGGGGCACTGAAGCTTTCTTT. This codes for CASSEIGRGTEAFF.

This clone was seen a handful of times. The chain joins TRBV10-3 to TRBJ1-1, with 9 positions matching TRBD1. In germline, CDR1 is ENHRY, CDR2 SYGVKD. There are 14 residues in the CDR3. After removal of 6 bases from V and 1 base from J, the junction contained 3 bases not matched to a gene. The CDR3 DNA follows: TGTGCCATCAGAATACAGGGGGCGAACACTGAAGCTTTCTTT. Encoded protein: CAIRIQGANTEAFF.

The chain carries TRBV28 and TRBJ2-4; 8 bases line up with TRBD1. Germline trimming cut 5 bases from V and 3 bases from J; bases unmatched to any gene: 3. Per the germline V gene, CDR1 is MDHEN and CDR2 is SYDVKM. This CDR3 comprises 14 residues. CDR3 DNA sequence: TGTGCCAGCAGTATGACAGGGGTCAAAAACATTCAGTACTTC. Translating gives CASSMTGVKNIQYF.

V gene TRBV7-9 combines with J gene TRBJ2-5, with D possibly TRBD2 on 6 matching bases. The CDR3 is 13 residues long. Germline V gene sequence: CDR1 SEHNR, CDR2 FQNEAQ (reference sequence). V was shortened by 5 bases and J by 4 bases, with 11 bases between the two germline ends. The CDR3 spells CASSPEGGETQYF. In DNA, the CDR3 is TGTGCCAGCAGCCCCGAGGGAGGAGAGACCCAGTACTTC.

The genes are TRBV5-8 and TRBJ1-2; D is unclear. CDR1 and CDR2 from the germline V gene are SGHTS and YDEGEE. With 1 base removed from V and 4 bases from J, the gap between germline ends came to 11 bases. This CDR3 region has 14 residues. The CDR3 nucleotides are TGTGCCAGCAGCTTGCAGAATTCTATCTATGGCTACACCTTC. It yields the protein CASSLQNSIYGYTF. The variable domain in full, completed from reference TRBV5-8 and TRBJ1-2, reads EAGVTQSPTHLIKTRGQQATLRCSPISGHTSVYWYQQALGLGLQFLLWYDEGEERNRGNFPPRFSGRQFPNYSSELNVNALELEDSALYLCASSLQNSIYGYTFGSGTRLTVV.

The chain is built from TRBV7-8 and TRBJ2-7; D is ambiguous. V gave up 3 bases and J gave up 3 bases, with 9 bases separating them. CDR1 and CDR2 from the germline V gene are SGHVS and FQNEAQ. The CDR3 length is 13 residues. The CDR3 DNA reads as TGTGCCAGCAGCTTTTCGGAGATCTACGAGCAGTACGTC. This encodes CASSFSEIYEQYV.

This clone was found a few times. This sequence joins TRBV5-4 and TRBJ2-2, with 10 bases aligning to TRBD2. The germline gives CDR1 SGHNT, CDR2 YYREEE (reference sequence). The CDR3 length is 17 residues. Trimming removed 0 bases from V and 7 bases from J; junction bases left unmatched: 9. The CDR3 DNA reads TGTGCCAGCAGCTTGGGAGGTCTAGCGGGGGCTGGCGGGGAGCTGTTTTTT. Protein sequence: CASSLGGLAGAGGELFF.

The chain combines TRBV28 with TRBJ1-2, with TRBD1 matching over 7 bases. V lost 6 bases and J lost 10; bases outside the gene matches: 20. Germline V gene sequence: CDR1 MDHEN, CDR2 SYDVKM. There are 16 residues in the CDR3. The CDR3 region has the DNA TGTGCCAGCAGCCCCCCGGGACAGTCCACTCTGGTGTTCTACACCTTC. This codes for CASSPPGQSTLVFYTF.

This clone has only a few counts. V gene TRBV28 combines with J gene TRBJ2-7; 9 bases match TRBD1. There are 14 residues in the CDR3. Germline V gene data show CDR1 as MDHEN and CDR2 as SYDVKM. The junction had 4 bases not matched to a gene; V was cut back by 2 bases and J by 5 bases. For the CDR3, the DNA is TGTGCCAGCAGTTTAGCCGGGACAGGGAACGAGCAGTACTTC. It encodes CASSLAGTGNEQYF.

Regarding this clone: Other nucleotide sequences from this sample produce the same CDR3. The chain has TRBV5-6 and TRBJ1-6; D is uncertain. CDR1 SGHDT and CDR2 YYEEEE come from the germline V gene. CDR3 length: 14 amino acids. V lost 2 bases, J lost 6 bases, and 9 bases lay in between. The DNA for the CDR3 is TGTGCCAGCAGCTTCCGGGCCGTTAATTCACCCCTCCACTTT. Translated: CASSFRAVNSPLHF.

There are a few counts of this clone. This chain joins TRBV27 and TRBJ2-7; TRBD1 is a possible D gene (5 bases). The CDR3 has 14 residues. Germline V gene lookup returns CDR1 MNHEY and CDR2 SMNVEV (reference sequence). V was pared by 5 bases and J by 6 bases, with 17 bases between. The CDR3 DNA reads TGTGCCAGCAGTCCCCTGGGCAGGGTGGTCGAGCAGTACTTC. Its translation is CASSPLGRVVEQYF.

This chain uses TRBV5-1 with TRBJ1-1; D gene ambiguous. This CDR3 region has 13 residues. V lost 0 bases to trimming and J lost 1 base, with 4 bases between them. Germline values: CDR1 SGHRS, CDR2 YFSETQ. CDR3 amino acids: CASSLESNTEAFF. CDR3 bases: TGCGCCAGCAGCTTGGAGTCGAACACTGAAGCTTTCTTT. The full variable domain, its missing parts supplied by reference TRBV5-1 and TRBJ1-1, is KAGVTQTPRYLIKTRGQQVTLSCSPISGHRSVSWYQQTPGQGLQFLFEYFSETQRNKGNFPGRFSGRQFSNSRSEMNVSTLELGDSALYLCASSLESNTEAFFGQGTRLTVV.

The J gene is TRBJ2-2, the V gene TRBV5-1; the D is unclear. CDR3 size: 12 residues. The germline gives CDR1 SGHRS, CDR2 YFSETQ. V was pared by 4 bases and J by 6 bases, with 7 bases between. This chain's CDR3 is CASSVGAGELFF. DNA of the CDR3: TGCGCCAGCAGCGTAGGCGCCGGGGAGCTGTTTTTT.

The V gene is TRBV5-1, the J gene TRBJ2-7; 7 nucleotides agree with TRBD2. The CDR3 has 15 residues. Trimming removed 4 bases from V and 0 bases from J; junction bases left unmatched: 7. Germline V CDR1 and CDR2: SGHRS, YFSETQ. The CDR3 DNA follows: TGCGCCAGCAGCAAAGCCGGGACTAACTCCTACGAGCAGTACTTC. Translating it yields CASSKAGTNSYEQYF.